This T cell receptor (beta chain) derives from a study of cytomegalovirus exposure and HLA in healthy donors. PCR used 60 Vbeta primers and 13 Jbeta primers. Generated by immunoSEQ multiplex PCR, the TCRdb table keeps only in-frame clones and is missing some. This sample has 210,000 or so clones, with approximately 87% found just once. CDR1 and CDR2 (germline): KGHSH, LQKENI. Trimming left V 3 bases short and J 3 bases short, with 10 bases between. The CDR3 loop spans 14 amino acids. This chain joins TRBV18 and TRBJ2-3; a weak D match, TRBD2 (5 bases). This clonotype was sampled from a man younger than 40 in good health and CMV-seronegative. Sequenced input: PBMCs. The CDR3 is CASSPGVATDTQYF. The CDR3 coding sequence is TGTGCCAGCTCACCCGGGGTTGCGACAGATACGCAGTATTTT.